The entry below gives a single TCR beta chain sequence along with its context. Its antigen is as yet unknown. Noted treatment: roughly ten-day PBMC culture with coronavirus spike peptide pools or control peptides (ViraFEST assay). Unexposed donor CD4+ T cells predated the COVID-19 pandemic, collected 2011-2018. CD4+ T cells that had been cultured provided DNA sequenced with the Oncomine TCR Beta short-read assay. From CD4+ T cells that had been cultured, genomic DNA was extracted. TCRdb called the PCR reads again in MiXCR, with one record for every CDR3 protein. The sample has 11,000 or so distinct CDR3 sequences; less than 35% are singletons. These data belong to a study of vaccination and CD4 T cells after COVID-19. The V gene lost 5 bases and the J gene lost 12 bases, with 11 bases spanning the gap. Germline V gene data show CDR1 as SEHNR and CDR2 as FQNEAQ (reference sequence). CDR3 length equals 11 residues.

The genes are TRBV7-9 and TRBJ2-1, with D possibly called TRBD1 or TRBD2 (6 bases each). This receptor was taken from a human donor in good health. Sequenced input: CD4+ T cells from blood, cultured in vitro. Written as DNA, the CDR3 is TGTGCCAGCAGCCGAGGAGGGGGGCAGTTCTTC. Protein product: CASSRGGGQFF.